The sequence of this T cell receptor beta chain was determined in a study of blood T cell repertoires in COVID-19. The wider study: Collection of acute and convalescent COVID-19 samples took place in the United States, Italy and Spain. T cells, B-cell-depleted T cells, or PBMCs provided the cDNA or gDNA that served as material.

Unmatched junction bases numbered 7, after V lost 5 bases and J lost 0 bases. Germline V CDR1 and CDR2: LNHDA, SQIVND (reference sequence). The CDR3 extends over 18 amino acids. Original data processing: The authors estimated nucleated cell counts from reference gene primer amplification. The repertoire was sequenced with immunoSEQ multiplex PCR; TCRdb's copy has only in-frame clones and lacks some. That table supplies the V and J calls and clone size; D and trimming were determined from the DNA. The data hold 160,000 or so clones, with more than 80% observed a single time. The V gene is TRBV19, the J gene TRBJ1-6; 10 bases match TRBD1. The sample was peripheral blood. The TCR comes from a man between 60 and 75 years old with acute or convalescent COVID-19. The CDR3 loop is CASSSRTGGTSYNSPLHF. The CDR3 nucleotides read TGTGCCAGTAGTTCGCGGACAGGGGGGACCTCCTATAATTCACCCCTCCACTTT.